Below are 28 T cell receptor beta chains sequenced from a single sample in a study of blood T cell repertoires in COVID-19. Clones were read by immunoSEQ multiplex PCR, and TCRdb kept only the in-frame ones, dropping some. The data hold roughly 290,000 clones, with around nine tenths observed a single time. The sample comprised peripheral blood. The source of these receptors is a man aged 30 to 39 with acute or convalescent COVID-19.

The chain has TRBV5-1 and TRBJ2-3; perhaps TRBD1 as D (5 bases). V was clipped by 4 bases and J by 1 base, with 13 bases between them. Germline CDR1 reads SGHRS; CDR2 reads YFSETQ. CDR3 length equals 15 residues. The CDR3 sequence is CASSQGVQGTDTQYF. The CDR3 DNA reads TGCGCCAGCAGCCAAGGGGTACAGGGCACAGATACGCAGTATTTT.

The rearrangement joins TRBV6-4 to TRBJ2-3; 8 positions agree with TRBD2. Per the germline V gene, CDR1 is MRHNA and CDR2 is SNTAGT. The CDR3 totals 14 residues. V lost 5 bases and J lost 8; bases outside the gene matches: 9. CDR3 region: CASSLQAGDGTQYF. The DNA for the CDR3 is TGTGCCAGCAGTCTCCAAGCGGGGGACGGTACGCAGTATTTT.

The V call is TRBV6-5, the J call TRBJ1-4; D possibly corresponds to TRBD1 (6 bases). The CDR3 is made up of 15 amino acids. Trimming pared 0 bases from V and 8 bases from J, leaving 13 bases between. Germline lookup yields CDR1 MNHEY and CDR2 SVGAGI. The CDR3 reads CASSYSVGAREKLFF. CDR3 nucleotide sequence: TGTGCCAGCAGTTACTCGGTGGGGGCGCGAGAAAAACTGTTTTTT.

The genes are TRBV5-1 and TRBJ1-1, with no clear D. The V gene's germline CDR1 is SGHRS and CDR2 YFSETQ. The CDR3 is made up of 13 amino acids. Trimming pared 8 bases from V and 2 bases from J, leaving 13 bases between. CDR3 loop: CASRLAENTEAFF. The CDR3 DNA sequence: TGCGCCAGTCGATTGGCAGAAAACACTGAAGCTTTCTTT.

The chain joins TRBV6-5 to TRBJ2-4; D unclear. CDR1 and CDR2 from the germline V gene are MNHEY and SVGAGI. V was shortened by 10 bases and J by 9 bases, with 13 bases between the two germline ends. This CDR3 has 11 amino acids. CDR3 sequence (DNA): TGTGCCACTATCCTCAATGGCATTCAGTACTTC. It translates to CATILNGIQYF.

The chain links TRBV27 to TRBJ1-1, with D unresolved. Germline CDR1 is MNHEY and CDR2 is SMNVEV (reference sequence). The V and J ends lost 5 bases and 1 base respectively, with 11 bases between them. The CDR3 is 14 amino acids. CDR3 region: CASSPLVENTEAFF. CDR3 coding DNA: TGTGCCAGCAGTCCCCTAGTGGAGAACACTGAAGCTTTCTTT.

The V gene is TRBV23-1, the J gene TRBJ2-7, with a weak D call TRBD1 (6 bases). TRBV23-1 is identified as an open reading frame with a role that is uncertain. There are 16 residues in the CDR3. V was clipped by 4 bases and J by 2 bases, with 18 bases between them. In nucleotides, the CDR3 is TGCGCCAGCAGTCGGGTCCACAGGGTACAAACCTACGAGCAGTACTTC. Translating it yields CASSRVHRVQTYEQYF.

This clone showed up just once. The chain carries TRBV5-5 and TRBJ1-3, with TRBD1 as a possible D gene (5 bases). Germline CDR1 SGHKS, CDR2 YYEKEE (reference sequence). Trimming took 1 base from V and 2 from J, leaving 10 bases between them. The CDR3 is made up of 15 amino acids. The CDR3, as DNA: TGTGCCAGCAGCTTGACTCAGGGAACTGGAAACACCATATATTTT. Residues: CASSLTQGTGNTIYF.

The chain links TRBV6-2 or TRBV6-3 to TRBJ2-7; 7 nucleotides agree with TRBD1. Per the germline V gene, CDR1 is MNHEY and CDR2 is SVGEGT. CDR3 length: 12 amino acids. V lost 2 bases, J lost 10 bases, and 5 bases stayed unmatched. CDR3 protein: CASSYPTGIQYF. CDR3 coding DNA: TGTGCCAGCAGTTACCCGACAGGGATACAGTACTTC.

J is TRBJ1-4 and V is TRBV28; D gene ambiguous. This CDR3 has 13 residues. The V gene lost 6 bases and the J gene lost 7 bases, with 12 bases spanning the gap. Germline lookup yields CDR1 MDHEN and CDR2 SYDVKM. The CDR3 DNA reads TGTGCCAGCAGCGTCATGTCGGGTGAAAAACTGTTTTTT. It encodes CASSVMSGEKLFF.

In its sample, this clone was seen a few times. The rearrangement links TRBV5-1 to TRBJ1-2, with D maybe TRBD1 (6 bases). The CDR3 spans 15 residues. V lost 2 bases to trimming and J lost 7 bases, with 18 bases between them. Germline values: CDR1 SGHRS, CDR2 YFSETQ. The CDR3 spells CASSFRGYESGGYTF. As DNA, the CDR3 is TGCGCCAGCAGCTTCAGGGGCTACGAGAGTGGTGGCTACACCTTC.

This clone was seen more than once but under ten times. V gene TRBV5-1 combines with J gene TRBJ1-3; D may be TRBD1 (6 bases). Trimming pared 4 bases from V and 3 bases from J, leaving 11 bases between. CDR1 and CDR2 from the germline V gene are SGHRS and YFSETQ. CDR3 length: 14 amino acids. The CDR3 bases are TGCGCCAGCAGCCCTATGGACAGTGGAAACACCATATATTTT. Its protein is CASSPMDSGNTIYF.

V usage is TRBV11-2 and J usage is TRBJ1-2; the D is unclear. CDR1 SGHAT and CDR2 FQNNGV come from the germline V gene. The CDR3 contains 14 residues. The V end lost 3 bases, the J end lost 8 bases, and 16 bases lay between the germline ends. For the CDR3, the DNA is TGTGCCAGCAGCTTCCCACCGAGGAGTCGGGGCTACACCTTC. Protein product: CASSFPPRSRGYTF. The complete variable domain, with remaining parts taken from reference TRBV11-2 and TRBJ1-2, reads EAGVAQSPRYKIIEKRQSVAFWCNPISGHATLYWYQQILGQGPKLLIQFQNNGVVDDSQLPKDRFSAERLKGVDSTLKIQPAKLEDSAVYLCASSFPPRSRGYTFGSGTRLTVV.

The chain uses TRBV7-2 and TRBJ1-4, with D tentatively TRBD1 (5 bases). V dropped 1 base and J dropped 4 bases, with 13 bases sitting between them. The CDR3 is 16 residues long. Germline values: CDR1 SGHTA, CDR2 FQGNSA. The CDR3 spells CASSLVGGTLNEKLFF. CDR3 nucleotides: TGTGCCAGCAGCTTAGTCGGGGGGACTCTTAATGAAAAACTGTTTTTT.

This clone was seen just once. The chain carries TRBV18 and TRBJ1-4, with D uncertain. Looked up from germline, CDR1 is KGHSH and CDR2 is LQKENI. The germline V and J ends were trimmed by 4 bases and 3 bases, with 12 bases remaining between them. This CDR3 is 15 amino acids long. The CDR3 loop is CASSRSDRANEKLFF. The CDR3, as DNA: TGTGCCAGCTCACGCAGCGACCGGGCTAATGAAAAACTGTTTTTT.

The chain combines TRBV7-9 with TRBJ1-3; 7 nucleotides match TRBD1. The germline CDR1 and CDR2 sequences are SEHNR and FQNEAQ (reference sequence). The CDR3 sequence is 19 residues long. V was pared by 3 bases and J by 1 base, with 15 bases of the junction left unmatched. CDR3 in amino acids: CASSFSLLGQTKSGNTIYF. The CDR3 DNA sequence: TGTGCCAGCAGCTTCTCTCTCCTGGGACAGACGAAATCTGGAAACACCATATATTTT.

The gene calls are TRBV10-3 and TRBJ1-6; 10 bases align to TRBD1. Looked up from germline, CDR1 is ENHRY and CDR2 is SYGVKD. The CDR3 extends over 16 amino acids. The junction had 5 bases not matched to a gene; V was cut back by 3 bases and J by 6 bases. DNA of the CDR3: TGTGCCATCAGTGACACGACAGGGGGCGGTAATTCACCCCTCCACTTT. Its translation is CAISDTTGGGNSPLHF.

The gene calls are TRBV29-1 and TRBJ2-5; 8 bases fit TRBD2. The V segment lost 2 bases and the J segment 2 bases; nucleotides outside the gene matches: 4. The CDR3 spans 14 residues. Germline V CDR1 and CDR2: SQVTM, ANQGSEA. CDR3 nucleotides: TGCAGCGTTGAACGTACTAGCGGACAAGAGACCCAGTACTTC. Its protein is CSVERTSGQETQYF.

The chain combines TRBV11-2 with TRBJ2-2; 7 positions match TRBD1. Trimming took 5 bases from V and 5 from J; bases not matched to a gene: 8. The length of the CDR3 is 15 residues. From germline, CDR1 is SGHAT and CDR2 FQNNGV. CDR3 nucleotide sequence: TGTGCCAGCAGCCCCATTAGGGGGCAGACCGGGGAGCTGTTTTTT. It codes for CASSPIRGQTGELFF.

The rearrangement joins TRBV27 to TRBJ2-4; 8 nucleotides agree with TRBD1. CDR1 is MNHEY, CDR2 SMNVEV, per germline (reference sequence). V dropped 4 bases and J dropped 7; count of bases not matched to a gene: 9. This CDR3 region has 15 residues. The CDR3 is CASSSYQGALNIQYF. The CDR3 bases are TGTGCCAGCAGTTCTTATCAGGGGGCGCTCAACATTCAGTACTTC.

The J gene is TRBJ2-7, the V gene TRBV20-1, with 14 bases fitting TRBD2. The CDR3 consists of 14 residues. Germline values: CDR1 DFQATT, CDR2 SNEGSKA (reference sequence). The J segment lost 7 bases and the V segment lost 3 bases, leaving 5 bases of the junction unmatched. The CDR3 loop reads CSASGLAGGREQYF. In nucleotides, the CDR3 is TGCAGTGCTAGTGGACTAGCGGGAGGTAGGGAGCAGTACTTC.

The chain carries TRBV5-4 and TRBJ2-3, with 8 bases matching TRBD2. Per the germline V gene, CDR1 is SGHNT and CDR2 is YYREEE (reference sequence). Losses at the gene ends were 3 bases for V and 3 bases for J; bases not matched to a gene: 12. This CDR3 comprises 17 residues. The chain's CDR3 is CASSSLSSGRSTDTQYF. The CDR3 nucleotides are TGTGCCAGCAGCTCCCTATCTAGCGGGCGCTCAACAGATACGCAGTATTTT.

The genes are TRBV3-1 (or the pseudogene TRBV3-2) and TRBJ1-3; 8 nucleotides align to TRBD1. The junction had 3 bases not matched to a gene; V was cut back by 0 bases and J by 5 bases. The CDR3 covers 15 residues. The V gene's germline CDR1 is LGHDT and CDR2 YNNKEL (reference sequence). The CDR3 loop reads CASSQDRGPRNTIYF. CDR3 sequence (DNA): TGTGCCAGCAGCCAAGACAGGGGGCCTAGAAACACCATATATTTT.

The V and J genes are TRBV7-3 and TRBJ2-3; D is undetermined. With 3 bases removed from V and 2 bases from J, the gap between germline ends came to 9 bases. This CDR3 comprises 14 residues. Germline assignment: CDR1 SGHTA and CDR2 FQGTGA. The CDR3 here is CASSFLSFTDTQYF. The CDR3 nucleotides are TGTGCCAGCAGCTTTCTATCATTCACAGATACGCAGTATTTT.

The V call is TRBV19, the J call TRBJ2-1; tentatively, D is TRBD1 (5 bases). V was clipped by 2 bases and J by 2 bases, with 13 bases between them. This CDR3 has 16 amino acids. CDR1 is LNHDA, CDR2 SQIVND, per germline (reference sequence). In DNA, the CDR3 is TGTGCCAGTAGTATAAGGCAGGGTGGAACCTACAATGAGCAGTTCTTC. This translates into CASSIRQGGTYNEQFF.

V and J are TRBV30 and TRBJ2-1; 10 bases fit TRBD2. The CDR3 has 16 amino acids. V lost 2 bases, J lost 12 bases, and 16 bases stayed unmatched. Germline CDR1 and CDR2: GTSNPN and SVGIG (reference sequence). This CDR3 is CAWSSPERGGHLVQFF. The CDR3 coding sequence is TGTGCCTGGAGTAGCCCGGAGCGGGGGGGCCATCTGGTGCAGTTCTTC.

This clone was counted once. CDR3 DNA sequence: TGTGCCAGCAGCTTAGTGGCAGGGTTGGGCAATCAGCCCCAGCATTTT. The encoded protein is CASSLVAGLGNQPQHF. The V gene is TRBV7-8, the J gene TRBJ1-5; D possibly corresponds to TRBD1 (5 bases). The CDR3 is 16 amino acids. The V and J ends lost 1 base and 2 bases respectively, with 12 bases between them. Germline V lookup: CDR1 SGHVS, CDR2 FQNEAQ.

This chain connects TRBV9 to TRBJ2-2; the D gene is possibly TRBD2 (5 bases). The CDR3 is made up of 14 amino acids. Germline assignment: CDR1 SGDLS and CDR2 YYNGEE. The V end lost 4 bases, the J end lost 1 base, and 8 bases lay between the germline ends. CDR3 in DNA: TGTGCCAGCAGCCCCGCGGGGAACACCGGGGAGCTGTTTTTT. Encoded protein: CASSPAGNTGELFF.